The 20 T cell receptor beta chains presented below share a single source sample, sequenced in a study of cytomegalovirus exposure and HLA in healthy donors. Primers: 60 Vbeta forward and 13 Jbeta reverse. Assay: immunoSEQ multiplex PCR; the TCRdb copy retains only in-frame clones and omits some. The profile shows 90,000 to 110,000 clones, roughly two thirds of them singletons. The source material was PBMCs. All receptors derive from a man aged 25 to 40 in good health and CMV-seronegative.

V usage is TRBV19 and J usage is TRBJ1-1, with TRBD1 identical over 8 bases. J was trimmed by 3 bases and V by 4 bases; bases with no gene match: 4. CDR3 length: 14 residues. Germline V CDR1 and CDR2: LNHDA, SQIVND (reference sequence). Here the CDR3 DNA reads TGTGCCAGTAGTAGTGACAGGGGTCACACTGAAGCTTTCTTT. It yields the protein CASSSDRGHTEAFF.

V and J are TRBV11-3 and TRBJ2-7; the match to TRBD2 covers 8 bases. This CDR3 is built from 15 residues. The ends lost 5 bases at V and 4 bases at J; junction bases unmatched: 10. Looked up from germline, CDR1 is SGHNT and CDR2 is YENEEA. The CDR3 region is CASSLTSGLLYEQYF. The CDR3, as DNA: TGTGCCAGCAGCCTCACTAGCGGTCTACTTTACGAGCAGTACTTC.

This clone was seen a handful of times. The chain uses TRBV9 and TRBJ2-7; 12 positions agree with TRBD2. Germline V lookup: CDR1 SGDLS, CDR2 YYNGEE. The CDR3 loop spans 18 amino acids. The trim removed 1 base at V and 0 bases at J, leaving 8 bases unmatched. CDR3 DNA sequence: TGTGCCAGCAGCGTAACCCAGACACTAGCGGGAGGCTCCTACGAGCAGTACTTC. Protein: CASSVTQTLAGGSYEQYF.

The CDR3 nucleotides read TGTGCCAGCAGTGCTCTTGGACAGGGTCTCAACACTGAAGCTTTCTTT. This sequence encodes CASSALGQGLNTEAFF. V gene TRBV27 combines with J gene TRBJ1-1, with 8 bases identical to TRBD1. The J segment lost 2 bases and the V segment lost 5 bases, leaving 10 bases of the junction unmatched. Germline V gene sequence: CDR1 MNHEY, CDR2 SMNVEV (reference sequence). CDR3 size: 16 residues.

V is TRBV5-1 and J is TRBJ2-7; maybe TRBD2 (6 bases). The V end lost 4 bases, the J end lost 6 bases, and 17 bases lay between the germline ends. In germline, CDR1 is SGHRS, CDR2 YFSETQ. This CDR3 comprises 14 residues. The CDR3 loop reads CASSPGLPTSEQYF. In DNA form, the CDR3 reads TGCGCCAGCAGCCCGGGACTCCCAACCTCCGAGCAGTACTTC.

With regard to this clone: Germline and junction disagree at one end, which may indicate a read error. This sequence joins TRBV7-7 and TRBJ2-7; the match to TRBD2 covers 12 bases. The CDR3 contains 15 residues. The germline CDR1 and CDR2 sequences are SSHAT and FNYEAQ (reference sequence). CDR3 sequence: CASSPRLAGVQEQYF. DNA of the CDR3: TGTGCTAGCAGCCCACGACTAGCGGGAGTGCAAGAGCAGTACTTC.

This clone was detected a few times. The chain recombines TRBV11-3 with TRBJ2-7; 9 bases agree with TRBD2. V shed 5 bases and J 5 bases; nucleotides not matched to a gene: 13. Germline V CDR1 and CDR2: SGHNT, YENEEA. The CDR3 spans 16 residues. CDR3 sequence: CASSRGSGRSGNEQYF. As DNA, the CDR3 is TGTGCCAGCAGCAGGGGGAGCGGGAGGAGTGGCAACGAGCAGTACTTC.

Here the CDR3 reads CASSIEARTRSGANVLTF. The CDR3 DNA is TGTGCCAGTAGTATAGAGGCCAGGACTCGCTCTGGGGCCAACGTCCTGACTTTC. The rearrangement links TRBV19 to TRBJ2-6, with D perhaps matching TRBD2 (5 bases). CDR3 size: 18 residues. Trimming shortened V by 0 bases and J by 0 bases, and 12 bases separated the two germline ends. Germline CDR1 is LNHDA and CDR2 is SQIVND (reference sequence).

J is TRBJ2-7 and V is TRBV4-3; 8 bases line up with TRBD2. This CDR3 spans 15 amino acids. Germline lookup yields CDR1 LGHNA and CDR2 YSLEER. The trim removed 2 bases at V and 4 bases at J, leaving 7 bases unmatched. The CDR3 loop reads CASSQQAGDTYEQYF. DNA for the CDR3: TGCGCCAGCAGCCAACAAGCGGGAGACACTTACGAGCAGTACTTC.

This chain connects TRBV19 to TRBJ2-5; 8 nucleotides align to TRBD2. After removal of 3 bases from V and 4 bases from J, the junction contained 1 base not matched to a gene. CDR3 length equals 13 residues. Germline lookup yields CDR1 LNHDA and CDR2 SQIVND (reference sequence). The CDR3 bases are TGTGCCAGTAGTATCGGACTAGCAGAGACCCAGTACTTC. The encoded protein is CASSIGLAETQYF.

This clone was counted a few times. This chain connects TRBV5-6 to TRBJ2-3; 8 positions match TRBD1. This CDR3 region has 13 residues. Germline CDR1 SGHDT, CDR2 YYEEEE. V shed 1 base and J 6 bases; nucleotides not matched to a gene: 1. The CDR3 protein is CASSLWTGDTQYF. CDR3 bases: TGTGCCAGCAGCTTGTGGACAGGGGATACGCAGTATTTT.

This clone was seen a few times. V usage is TRBV2 and J usage is TRBJ2-5; 9 positions match TRBD2. Unmatched junction bases numbered 2, after V lost 4 bases and J lost 2 bases. CDR3 length: 14 amino acids. Germline V gene data show CDR1 as SNHLY and CDR2 as FYNNEI. CDR3 DNA sequence: TGTGCCAGCAGTGGGCGGGAGGGGCAAGAGACCCAGTACTTC. It encodes CASSGREGQETQYF.

The V and J genes are TRBV5-5 and TRBJ1-5, with 11 nucleotides matching TRBD1. This CDR3 spans 18 amino acids. With V trimmed by 4 bases and J by 0 bases, 9 bases remained unmatched. Germline CDR1 is SGHKS and CDR2 is YYEKEE (reference sequence). The CDR3: CASSPGTGGYYSNQPQHF. The CDR3 region has the DNA TGTGCCAGCAGCCCCGGGACAGGGGGGTATTATAGCAATCAGCCCCAGCATTTT.

This chain links TRBV2 with TRBJ1-2; 9 nucleotides agree with TRBD1. V was clipped by 6 bases and J by 8 bases; unmatched bases: 10. CDR3 length: 14 amino acids. Looked up from germline, CDR1 is SNHLY and CDR2 is FYNNEI. The CDR3 DNA reads as TGTGCCAGCAGGGGTACCGGGACAGGGAAAGGCTACACCTTC. Protein product: CASRGTGTGKGYTF.

The chain has TRBV2 and TRBJ2-7; TRBD2 is a possible D gene (5 bases). The CDR3 runs to 13 residues. Germline loops: CDR1 SNHLY, CDR2 FYNNEI. Trimming shortened V by 10 bases and J by 6 bases, and 19 bases separated the two germline ends. The CDR3 DNA reads TGTGCCACCCGCGAAACGGGGTTTGGCGAGCAGTACTTC. Translated: CATRETGFGEQYF.

The chain joins TRBV6-5 to TRBJ2-4, with D perhaps matching TRBD2 (6 bases). V lost 5 bases to trimming and J lost 7 bases, with 12 bases between them. This CDR3 has 13 amino acids. Germline CDR1 and CDR2: MNHEY and SVGAGI. The CDR3 is CASSQGSGNIQYF. CDR3 nucleotides: TGTGCCAGCAGTCAGGGCAGCGGGAACATTCAGTACTTC.

V and J are TRBV29-1 and TRBJ2-6; TRBD2 agrees at 10 bases. V trimming: 3 bases; J trimming: 4 bases; junction bases outside the gene matches: 15. Germline CDR1 SQVTM, CDR2 ANQGSEA. This CDR3 contains 19 residues. The CDR3 loop is CSVDAGSSGRLIGANVLTF. CDR3 in DNA: TGCAGCGTTGATGCGGGGTCTAGCGGGAGACTGATAGGGGCCAACGTCCTGACTTTC.

The chain uses TRBV7-6 and TRBJ2-2; 11 bases agree with TRBD2. Trimming cost V 6 bases and J 6 bases; bases outside gene matches: 6. From germline, CDR1 is SGHVS and CDR2 FNYEAQ. This CDR3 is 15 amino acids long. CDR3 region: CASRVAGGPAGELFF. The CDR3, as DNA: TGTGCCAGCAGGGTAGCGGGAGGGCCGGCCGGGGAGCTGTTTTTT.

The chain employs TRBV20-1 and TRBJ1-1, with D hard to call. In germline, CDR1 is DFQATT, CDR2 SNEGSKA (reference sequence). V was trimmed by 7 bases and J by 2 bases, leaving 8 bases between them. This CDR3 region has 11 residues. CDR3 nucleotide sequence: TGCAGTGGCTCACACAACACTGAAGCTTTCTTT. This encodes CSGSHNTEAFF.

This sequence joins TRBV7-9 and TRBJ1-1; weak D call: TRBD1 (6 bases). V was cut by 5 bases and J by 4 bases, with 17 bases left in between. CDR3 length equals 15 residues. Germline CDR1 is SEHNR and CDR2 is FQNEAQ (reference sequence). CDR3 nucleotides: TGTGCCAGCAGCAGCAGGGGTCGCTTACCCACTGAAGCTTTCTTT. Amino acid sequence: CASSSRGRLPTEAFF.